The sequence of this TCR beta chain was determined in a study of naive and memory T cell subsets. General study results and limits: Clonotypes here are unpaired alpha or beta chain sequences.

An equimolar mix of two oligonucleotides served as the beta constant-region primer for TRBC1 and TRBC2. TCRdb used MiXCR to reprocess the UMI-ligation and nested PCR reads, holding one entry per CDR3 protein. The sample holds tens of thousands of distinct CDR3 sequences, about 14% seen once. This clonotype was seen a handful of times. Its antigen remains unidentified. V lost 6 bases and J 0 bases, leaving 15 bases between the germline ends. CDR3 length: 15 amino acids. This receptor was identified in a human donor in good health. The specimen sequenced was effector memory CD4+ T cells from blood. This sample's subset: effector memory, CD45RA- CD27-. J is TRBJ2-7 and V is TRBV12-3 or TRBV12-4, with D perhaps matching TRBD1 or TRBD2 (5 bases each). The DNA of the CDR3 is TGTGCCAGCAGCCCCGGGACCTTGAGCTCCTACGAGCAGTACTTC. Its protein product is CASSPGTLSSYEQYF.